This note documents a single TCR beta chain sequence. What it binds is not known. These data are taken from a study of OX40 agonist ivuxolimab in advanced cancers. Whole-study findings and limits: Circulating CD4+ and CD8+ T cells showed clonal expansion by week 6 at 0.1 to 3.0 mg/kg.

The table came from immunoSEQ multiplex PCR; TCRdb's copy has only in-frame clones and leaves some out. The data contain approximately 130,000 clones, roughly 91% of them singletons. The J segment lost 9 bases and the V segment lost 5 bases, leaving 5 bases of the junction unmatched. CDR1 is SGHTA, CDR2 FQGNSA, per germline. The CDR3 covers 14 residues. This clonotype was sampled from an adult with an advanced solid tumor such as melanoma, head and neck, liver or kidney cancer. This rearrangement joins TRBV7-2 to TRBJ1-6, with 9 nucleotides matching TRBD1. The source was CD4+ or CD8+ T cells sorted from blood, collected in a trial of the OX40 agonist ivuxolimab. The CDR3 DNA reads TGTGCCAGCAGCCTGGACAGGGGAGGTTCACCCCTCCACTTT. Translated, it gives CASSLDRGGSPLHF.